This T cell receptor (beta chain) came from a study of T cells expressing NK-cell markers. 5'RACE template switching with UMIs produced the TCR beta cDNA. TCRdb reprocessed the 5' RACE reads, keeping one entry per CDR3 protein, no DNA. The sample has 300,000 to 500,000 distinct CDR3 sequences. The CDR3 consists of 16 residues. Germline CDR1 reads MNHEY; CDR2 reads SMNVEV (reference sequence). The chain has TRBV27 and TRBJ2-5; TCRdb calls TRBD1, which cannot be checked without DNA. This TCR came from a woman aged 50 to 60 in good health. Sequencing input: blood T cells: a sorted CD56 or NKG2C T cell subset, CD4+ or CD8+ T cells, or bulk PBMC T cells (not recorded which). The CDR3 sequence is CASSSRKGDYQETQYF.